This TCR beta chain was recorded in a study of CD8+CD57+ T cells in acquired aplastic anemia. As concerns this clonotype: Its antigen is still unknown.

The germline CDR1 and CDR2 sequences are LNHDA and SQIVND (reference sequence). Trimming left V 1 base short and J 5 bases short, with 11 bases between. The CDR3 extends over 15 amino acids. Before being chosen for sequencing, patients had shown CD8+CD57+ cell expansion by flow cytometry. A severe acquired aplastic anemia diagnosis applied to all patients. At the time of blood sampling, patients had not yet received any therapy. Both TCR beta VDJ combination and CDR3 sequence profiling were carried out. Genomic DNA was the template for this profiling. TCRdb passed the reads through MiXCR, listing each CDR3 protein once. There are around 150,000 distinct CDR3 sequences in the sample; more than 40% occur only once, and over 25% lies in the top ten. Study-wide points: Patients and controls shared roughly 30 CD8+ CDR3 sequences, which appeared highly expressed in patients and within their immunodominant clones.

This TCR derives from a human donor with aplastic anemia. What was sequenced was sorted CD4+, CD8+, or CD8+CD57+ T cells (not recorded which) from PBMCs. The chain has TRBV19 and TRBJ2-2, with a weak D call TRBD1 (6 bases). The CDR3 spells CASSIVGGGTGELFF. As DNA, the CDR3 is TGTGCCAGTAGTATAGTTGGGGGCGGTACCGGGGAGCTGTTTTTT.